The T cell receptor beta chain described here comes from a study of CD8 T cells in Susac syndrome. Notes on the study in general: The study's TCR sequencing and HLA analysis covered a relatively small number of individuals, and the study acknowledged this.

In regard to this clonotype: Its antigen is unknown.

Reverse transcription used roughly 0.5 to 1 ug RNA and random hexamers. The method of amplification for TCR beta CDR3 was immunoSEQ multiplex PCR, covering 54 Vbeta and 13 Jbeta. TCRdb independently ran MiXCR on the immunoSEQ multiplex PCR reads; one entry per CDR3 protein. The data contain 100,000 to 150,000 distinct CDR3 sequences, roughly 94% of them singletons. Negative isolation yielded the CD8+ and CD4+ T cells, while FACS enriched the TEMRA cells. Sample: CD4+ T cells from PBMCs. The TCR was taken from a human donor with multiple sclerosis.

DNA for the CDR3: TGTGCCAGCAGCCCCGACAGGAGCTCTGGAAACACCATATATTTT. Translation gives CASSPDRSSGNTIYF. The chain joins TRBV6-5 to TRBJ1-3; a weak D match, TRBD1 (6 bases). The CDR3 spans 15 residues. Trimming left V 6 bases short and J 0 bases short, with 12 bases between. Per the germline V gene, CDR1 is MNHEY and CDR2 is SVGAGI.